This TCR beta chain was captured in a study of blood T cell repertoires in COVID-19. Study at large: Some COVID-19 samples were acute and others convalescent; all came from the United States, Italy and Spain. Sample material is recorded as cDNA or gDNA derived from T cells, B-cell-depleted T cells, or PBMCs.

Per the study methods: For nucleated cells, counts were estimated from reference gene primer amplification. Generated by immunoSEQ multiplex PCR, the TCRdb table keeps only in-frame clones and is missing some. The V and J calls and the clone size are those of that table, but D and trimming were determined from the DNA. This table holds 250,000 or so clones, approximately 87% found once. V was pared by 10 bases and J by 0 bases, with 12 bases of the junction left unmatched. The CDR3 extends over 15 amino acids. CDR1 is ENHRY, CDR2 SYGVKD, per germline. V is TRBV10-3 and J is TRBJ2-7, with 7 nucleotides matching TRBD2. Source material: peripheral blood. This receptor was taken from a man aged 60-69 years with acute or convalescent COVID-19. In DNA form, the CDR3 reads TGTGCCACCCGGGACGAGGGAGGGCCCTCCTACGAGCAGTACTTC. It yields the protein CATRDEGGPSYEQYF.